The rows below give T cell receptor beta chains drawn from one sample of a study of shared clonotypes between healthy human individuals. The assay was immunoSEQ multiplex PCR, and TCRdb's table has in-frame clones only and misses some. Here the sample spans millions of clones, roughly nine tenths being singletons. Source material: naive CD4+ T cells sorted from blood. These receptors came from a man between 18 and 35 years old in good health. CDR3s include the opening cysteine and the closing phenylalanine or tryptophan. The D gene is left open where the match is weak. Not every row has a clone size; where given, it reads once, few, many or a size class.

J: TRBJ2-1; size: .; D: TRBD2; V: TRBV6-5; CDR3: CASRDHSGSNNEQFF; DNA: TGTGCCAGCAGAGATCATAGCGGGTCTAACAATGAGCAGTTCTTC
J: TRBJ1-3; size: .; D: TRBD1; V: TRBV7-2; CDR3: CASSLRQGGNTIYF; DNA: TGTGCCAGCAGCCTTAGACAGGGCGGAAACACCATATATTTT
J: TRBJ2-3; size: .; D: .; V: TRBV18; CDR3: CASSPDVGTDTQYF; DNA: TGTGCCAGCTCACCCGATGTGGGCACAGATACGCAGTATTTT
J: TRBJ2-5; size: .; D: TRBD2; V: TRBV19; CDR3: CASSIAGGGAETQYF; DNA: TGTGCCAGTAGTATAGCGGGAGGAGGGGCAGAGACCCAGTACTTC
J: TRBJ2-2; size: .; D: .; V: TRBV10-3; CDR3: CAIRDRISNTGELFF; DNA: TGTGCCATCAGGGACCGGATATCGAACACCGGGGAGCTGTTTTTT
J: TRBJ1-6; size: .; D: .; V: TRBV7-9; CDR3: CASSTVGDSPLHF; DNA: TGTGCCAGCAGCACCGTAGGGGATTCACCCCTCCACTTT
J: TRBJ1-3; size: .; D: .; V: TRBV5-4; CDR3: CASRIGPGGNTIYF; DNA: TGTGCCAGCAGGATCGGACCGGGTGGAAACACCATATATTTT
J: TRBJ1-3; size: few; D: .; V: TRBV5-6; CDR3: CASGWGSGNTIYF; DNA: TGTGCCAGCGGCTGGGGCTCTGGAAACACCATATATTTT
J: TRBJ1-5; size: .; D: .; V: TRBV25-1; CDR3: CASSEIGTNQPQHF; DNA: TGTGCCAGCAGTGAAATCGGGACTAATCAGCCCCAGCATTTT
J: TRBJ1-3; size: .; D: .; V: TRBV29-1; CDR3: CSVEGIGPGRWSSGNTIYF; DNA: TGCAGCGTTGAAGGGATTGGGCCAGGGCGATGGAGCTCTGGAAACACCATATATTTT
J: TRBJ1-5; size: once; D: TRBD1; V: TRBV27; CDR3: CASRLVGQGAYSNQPQHF; DNA: TGTGCCAGCAGGTTGGTGGGACAGGGGGCCTATAGCAATCAGCCCCAGCATTTT
J: TRBJ1-1; size: .; D: TRBD1; V: TRBV12-5; CDR3: CASGLPATGGALDTEAFF; DNA: TGTGCTAGTGGTTTGCCCGCGACAGGGGGCGCCTTGGACACTGAAGCTTTCTTT
J: TRBJ1-6; size: .; D: .; V: TRBV7-2; CDR3: CASSLSWGPNSPLHF; DNA: TGTGCCAGCAGCTTGTCCTGGGGACCGAATTCACCCCTCCACTTT